This T cell receptor (beta chain) was identified during a study of cytomegalovirus exposure and HLA in healthy donors. Overall study results and limits: It was likely that a cluster of highly shared sequence variants was a sequencing artifact.

Worth noting for this clone: Antigen unknown.

CDR3 length equals 19 residues. Germline V gene lookup returns CDR1 SGHRS and CDR2 YFSETQ. Unmatched junction bases numbered 18, after V lost 4 bases and J lost 7 bases. The PCR used 60 Vbeta and 13 Jbeta primers. The table came from immunoSEQ multiplex PCR; TCRdb's copy has only in-frame clones and leaves some out. The sample lists about 160,000 clones; more than 80% were seen once. The specimen was PBMCs. The V and J genes are TRBV5-1 and TRBJ2-1; TRBD1 agrees at 12 bases. The sequence was obtained from a male donor in good health and CMV-seronegative. The CDR3 nucleotides are TGCGCCAGCAGCCGAGGGTCGGGACAGGGGGCTAGCGGGGTGAATGAGCAGTTCTTC. It yields the protein CASSRGSGQGASGVNEQFF.